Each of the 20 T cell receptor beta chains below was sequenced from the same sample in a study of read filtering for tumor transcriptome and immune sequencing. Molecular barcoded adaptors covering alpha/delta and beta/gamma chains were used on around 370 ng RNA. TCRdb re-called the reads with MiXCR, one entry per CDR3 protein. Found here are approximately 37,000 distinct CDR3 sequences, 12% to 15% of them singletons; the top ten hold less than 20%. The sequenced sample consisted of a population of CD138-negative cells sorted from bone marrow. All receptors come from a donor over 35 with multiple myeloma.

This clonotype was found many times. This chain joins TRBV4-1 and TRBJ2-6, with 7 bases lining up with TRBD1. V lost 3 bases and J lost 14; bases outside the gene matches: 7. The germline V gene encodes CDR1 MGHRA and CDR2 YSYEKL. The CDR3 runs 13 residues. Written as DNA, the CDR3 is TGCGCCAGCAGCCAGACTTTGACAGGGTTCCTGACTTTC. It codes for CASSQTLTGFLTF.

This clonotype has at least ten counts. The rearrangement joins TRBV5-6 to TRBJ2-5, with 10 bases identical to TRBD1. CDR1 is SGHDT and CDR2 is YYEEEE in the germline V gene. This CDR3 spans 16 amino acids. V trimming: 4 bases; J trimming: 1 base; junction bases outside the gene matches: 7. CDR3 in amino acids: CASSRRDRGIQETQYF. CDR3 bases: TGTGCCAGCAGCCGCCGGGACAGGGGTATCCAAGAGACCCAGTACTTC.

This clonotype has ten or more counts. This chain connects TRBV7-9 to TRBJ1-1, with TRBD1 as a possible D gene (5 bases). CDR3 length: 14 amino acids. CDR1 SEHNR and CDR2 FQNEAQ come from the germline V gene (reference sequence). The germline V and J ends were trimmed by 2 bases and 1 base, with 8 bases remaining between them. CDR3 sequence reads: CASSLSGANTEAFF. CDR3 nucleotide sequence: TGTGCCAGCAGCTTAAGCGGGGCGAACACTGAAGCTTTCTTT. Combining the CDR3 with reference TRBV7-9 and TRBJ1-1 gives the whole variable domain DTGVSQNPRHKITKRGQNVTFRCDPISEHNRLYWYRQTLGQGPEFLTYFQNEAQLEKSRLLSDRFSAERPKGSFSTLEIQRTEQGDSAMYLCASSLSGANTEAFFGQGTRLTVV.

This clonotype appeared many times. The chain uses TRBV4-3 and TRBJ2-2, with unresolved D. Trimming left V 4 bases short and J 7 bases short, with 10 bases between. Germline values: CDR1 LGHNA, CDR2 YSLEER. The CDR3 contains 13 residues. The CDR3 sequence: CASSPQSDGELFF. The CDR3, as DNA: TGCGCCAGCAGCCCCCAATCCGACGGGGAGCTGTTTTTT.

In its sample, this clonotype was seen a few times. The CDR3 DNA follows: TGTGCCAGCAGCTCCGGACAGGGGGCTGATACGCAGTATTTT. Protein: CASSSGQGADTQYF. The chain has TRBV12-3 or TRBV12-4 and TRBJ2-3; TRBD1 aligns across 11 bases. The CDR3 spans 14 residues. Trimming cost V 6 bases and J 6 bases; bases outside gene matches: 5.

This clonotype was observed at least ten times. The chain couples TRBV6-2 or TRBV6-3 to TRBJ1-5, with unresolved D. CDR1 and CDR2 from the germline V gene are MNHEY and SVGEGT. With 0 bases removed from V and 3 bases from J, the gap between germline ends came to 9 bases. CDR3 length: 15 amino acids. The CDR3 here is CASSYSRAHNQPQHF. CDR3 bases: TGTGCCAGCAGTTACTCTCGGGCACACAATCAGCCCCAGCATTTT.

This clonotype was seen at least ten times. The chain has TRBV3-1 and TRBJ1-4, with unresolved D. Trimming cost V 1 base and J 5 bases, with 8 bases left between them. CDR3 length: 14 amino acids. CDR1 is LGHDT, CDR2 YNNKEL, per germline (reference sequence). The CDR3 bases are TGTGCCAGCAGCCAAGCTTCTGGGAATGAAAAACTGTTTTTT. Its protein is CASSQASGNEKLFF.

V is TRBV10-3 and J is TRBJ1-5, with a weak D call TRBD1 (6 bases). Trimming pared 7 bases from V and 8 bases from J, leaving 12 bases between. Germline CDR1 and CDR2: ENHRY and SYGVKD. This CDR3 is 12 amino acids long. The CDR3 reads CAIKGEGEPQHF. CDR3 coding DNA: TGTGCCATCAAGGGGGAGGGTGAGCCCCAGCATTTT.

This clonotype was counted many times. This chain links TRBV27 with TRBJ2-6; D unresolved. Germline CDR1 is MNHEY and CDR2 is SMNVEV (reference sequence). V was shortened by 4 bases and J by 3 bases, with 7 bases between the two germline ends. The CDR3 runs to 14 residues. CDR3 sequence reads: CASSSAFGANVLTF. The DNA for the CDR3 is TGTGCCAGCAGTTCAGCTTTTGGGGCCAACGTCCTGACTTTC.

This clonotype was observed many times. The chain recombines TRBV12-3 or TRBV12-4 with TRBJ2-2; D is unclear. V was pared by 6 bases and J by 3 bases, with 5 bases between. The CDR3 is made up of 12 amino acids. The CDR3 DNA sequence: TGTGCCAGCAGGAGGTACACCGGGGAGCTGTTTTTT. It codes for CASRRYTGELFF.

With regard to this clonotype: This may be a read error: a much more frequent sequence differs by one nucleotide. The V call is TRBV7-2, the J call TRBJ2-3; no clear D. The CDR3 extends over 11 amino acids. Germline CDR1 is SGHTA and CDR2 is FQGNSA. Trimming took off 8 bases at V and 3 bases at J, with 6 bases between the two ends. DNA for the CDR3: TGTGCCAGCGCCCAAACAGATACGCAGTATTTT. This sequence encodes CASAQTDTQYF. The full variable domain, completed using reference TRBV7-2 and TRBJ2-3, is GAGVSQSPSNKVTEKGKDVELRCDPISGHTALYWYRQSLGQGLEFLIYFQGNSAPDKSGLPSDRFSAERTGGSVSTLTIQRTQQEDSAVYLCASAQTDTQYFGPGTRLTVL.

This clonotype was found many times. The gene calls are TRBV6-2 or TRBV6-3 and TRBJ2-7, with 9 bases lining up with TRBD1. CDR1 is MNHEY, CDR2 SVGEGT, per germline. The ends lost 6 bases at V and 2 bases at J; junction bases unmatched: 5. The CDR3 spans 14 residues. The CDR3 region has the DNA TGTGCCAGCAGATCCGGGACAGGGACCTACGAGCAGTACTTC. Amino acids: CASRSGTGTYEQYF.

Here the CDR3 reads CASSSTGVEAFF. The CDR3 DNA reads as TGTGCCAGCAGCTCGACAGGGGTAGAAGCTTTCTTT. The chain uses TRBV7-2 and TRBJ1-1; 8 positions agree with TRBD1. Losses at the gene ends were 4 bases for V and 8 bases for J; bases not matched to a gene: 3. CDR3 size: 12 residues. Germline CDR1 reads SGHTA; CDR2 reads FQGNSA.

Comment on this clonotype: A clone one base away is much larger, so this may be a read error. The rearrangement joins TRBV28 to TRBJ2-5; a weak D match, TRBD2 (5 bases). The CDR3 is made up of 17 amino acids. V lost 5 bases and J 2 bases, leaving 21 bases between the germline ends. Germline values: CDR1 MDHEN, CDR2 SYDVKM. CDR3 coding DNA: TGTGCCAGCAGTCCCCCCGGGATTTACCTATTTCAAGAGACCCAGTACTTC. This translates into CASSPPGIYLFQETQYF.

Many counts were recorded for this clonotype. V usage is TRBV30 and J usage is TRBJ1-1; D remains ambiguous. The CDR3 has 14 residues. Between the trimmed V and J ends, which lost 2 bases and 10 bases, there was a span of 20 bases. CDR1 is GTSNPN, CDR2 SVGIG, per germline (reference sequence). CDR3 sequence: CAWSYSGTVGAAFF. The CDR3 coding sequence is TGTGCCTGGAGTTACAGTGGCACGGTCGGCGCAGCTTTCTTT.

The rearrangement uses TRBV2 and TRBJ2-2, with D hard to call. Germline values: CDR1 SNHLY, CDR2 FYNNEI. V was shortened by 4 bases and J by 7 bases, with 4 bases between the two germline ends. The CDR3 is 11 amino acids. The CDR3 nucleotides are TGTGCCAGCAGTGTTCGCGGGGAGCTGTTTTTT. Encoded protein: CASSVRGELFF.

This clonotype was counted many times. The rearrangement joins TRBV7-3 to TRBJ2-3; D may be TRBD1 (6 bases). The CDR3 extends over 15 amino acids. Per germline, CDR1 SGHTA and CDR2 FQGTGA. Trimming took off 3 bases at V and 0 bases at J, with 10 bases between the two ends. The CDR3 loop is CASSFFGTSTDTQYF. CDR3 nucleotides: TGTGCCAGCAGCTTCTTCGGGACAAGCACAGATACGCAGTATTTT.

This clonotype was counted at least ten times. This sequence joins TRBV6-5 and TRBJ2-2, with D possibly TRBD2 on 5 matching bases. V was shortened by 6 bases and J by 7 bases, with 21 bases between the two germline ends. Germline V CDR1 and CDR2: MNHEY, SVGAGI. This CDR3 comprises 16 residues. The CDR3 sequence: CASRAPVGMSVGELFF. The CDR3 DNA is TGTGCCAGCAGGGCCCCTGTCGGGATGTCCGTCGGGGAGCTGTTTTTT.

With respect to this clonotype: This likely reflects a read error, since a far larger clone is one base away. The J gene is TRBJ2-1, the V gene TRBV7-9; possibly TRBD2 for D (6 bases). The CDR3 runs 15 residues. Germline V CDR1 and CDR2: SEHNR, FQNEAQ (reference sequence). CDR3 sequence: CASSRFITGDGEQSF. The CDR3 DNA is TGTGCCAGCAGCCGATTTATTACGGGGGACGGTGAGCAGTCCTTC.

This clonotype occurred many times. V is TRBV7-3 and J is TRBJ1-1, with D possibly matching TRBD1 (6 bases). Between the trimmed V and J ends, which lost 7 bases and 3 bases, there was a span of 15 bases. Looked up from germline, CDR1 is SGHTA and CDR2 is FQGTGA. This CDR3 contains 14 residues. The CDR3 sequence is CASKGGLGDTEAFF. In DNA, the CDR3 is TGTGCCAGCAAAGGGGGGTTGGGGGACACTGAAGCTTTCTTT.